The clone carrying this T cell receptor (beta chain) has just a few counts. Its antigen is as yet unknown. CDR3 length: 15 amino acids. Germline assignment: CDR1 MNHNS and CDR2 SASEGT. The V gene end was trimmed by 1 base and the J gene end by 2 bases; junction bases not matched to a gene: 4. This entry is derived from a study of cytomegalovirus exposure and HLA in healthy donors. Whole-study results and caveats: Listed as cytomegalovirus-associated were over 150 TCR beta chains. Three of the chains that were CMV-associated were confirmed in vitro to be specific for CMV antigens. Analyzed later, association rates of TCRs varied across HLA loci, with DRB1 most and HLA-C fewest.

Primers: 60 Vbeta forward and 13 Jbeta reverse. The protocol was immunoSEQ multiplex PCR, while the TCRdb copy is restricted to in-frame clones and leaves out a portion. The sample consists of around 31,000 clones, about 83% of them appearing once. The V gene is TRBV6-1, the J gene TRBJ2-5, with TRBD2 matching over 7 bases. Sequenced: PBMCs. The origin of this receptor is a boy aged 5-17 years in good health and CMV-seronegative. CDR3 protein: CASSEVSGEQETQYF. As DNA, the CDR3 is TGTGCCAGCAGTGAAGTGAGCGGGGAGCAAGAGACCCAGTACTTC.